Presented here are 28 T cell receptor beta chains from one specimen sequenced in a study of CD8 T cells in ankylosing spondylitis (TCRdb year 2017). Beyond this particular receptor, the publication reports: A TCR beta motif made up of seven or eight highly homologous amino acid variants appeared to be characteristic of blood from ankylosing spondylitis patients.

Library prep was done by 5' RACE. The instrument given in TCRdb is Illumina HiSeq 2500. TCRdb's own reprocessing of the public reads used fastp at Q25 and MiXCR and kept productive beta chains. Under each unique CDR3 protein, matching rows form one entry showing the most common genes and DNA. Counted in this sample were around 450,000 distinct CDR3 sequences; roughly 26% of them appeared once. The ten largest clones capture about 1% of the sample. No cognate antigen is known for these TCRs. The sequencing input was blood, either unsorted or a sorted T cell fraction (not recorded which). These TCRs come from a male donor with ankylosing spondylitis.

The rearrangement links TRBV7-9 to TRBJ1-2, with 7 bases aligning to TRBD1. Trimming removed 4 bases from V and 4 bases from J; junction bases left unmatched: 6. The CDR3 covers 14 residues. Germline-derived CDR1 and CDR2 are SEHNR and FQNEAQ (reference sequence). The CDR3 sequence: CASSSTDRVYGYTF. Written as DNA, the CDR3 is TGTGCCAGCAGCTCAACCGACAGGGTCTATGGCTACACCTTC.

The chain recombines TRBV12-3 or TRBV12-4 with TRBJ2-7, with TRBD1 identical over 8 bases. The CDR3 is 13 residues long. V lost 2 bases to trimming and J lost 6 bases; unmatched junction nucleotides: 3. CDR3 nucleotide sequence: TGTGCCAGCAGTTTATCACAGGGGGTCGAGCAGTACGTC. This gives the protein CASSLSQGVEQYV.

The V call is TRBV7-2, the J call TRBJ1-4; no firm D call. V was pared by 3 bases and J by 11 bases, with 13 bases between. The CDR3 is made up of 13 amino acids. Per germline, CDR1 SGHTA and CDR2 FQGNSA. The CDR3 protein is CASSFEFDGKLFF. The CDR3 DNA sequence: TGTGCCAGCAGCTTTGAATTCGACGGCAAACTGTTTTTT.

V usage is TRBV20-1 and J usage is TRBJ1-2; TRBD1 might be the D (5 bases). The length of the CDR3 is 14 residues. Trimming stripped 3 bases from V and 8 bases from J, with 19 bases between. The germline V gene has CDR1 DFQATT and CDR2 SNEGSKA (reference sequence). The CDR3: CSASPETGYRGYTF. The CDR3 nucleotides are TGCAGTGCTAGCCCCGAAACAGGCTACCGAGGCTACACCTTC.

This clonotype occurred a few times. The rearrangement uses TRBV29-1 and TRBJ2-7, with D possibly being TRBD1 (5 bases). Per germline, CDR1 SQVTM and CDR2 ANQGSEA. The CDR3 totals 13 residues. The CDR3 bases are TGCAGTCATATCGGACAAACTTCCTACGAGCAGTACGTC. Translating it yields CSHIGQTSYEQYV.

The rearrangement links TRBV3-1 to TRBJ2-5; TRBD2 agrees at 7 bases. Unmatched junction bases numbered 10, after V lost 0 bases and J lost 9 bases. The germline CDR1 and CDR2 sequences are LGHDT and YNNKEL (reference sequence). The length of the CDR3 is 15 residues. The CDR3 spells CASSQDRSGGRAQYF. The DNA of the CDR3 is TGTGCCAGCAGCCAAGACCGATCCGGAGGGAGGGCCCAGTACTTC.

Only a few counts were recorded for this clonotype. The chain links TRBV3-1 to TRBJ2-7; TRBD1 might be the D (5 bases). The V and J ends lost 6 bases and 0 bases respectively, with 6 bases between them. Germline lookup yields CDR1 LGHDT and CDR2 YNNKEL (reference sequence). This CDR3 comprises 12 residues. The CDR3 DNA sequence: TGTGCCAGCAGACAGGACTCCTACGAGCAGTACTTC. Translated, it gives CASRQDSYEQYF.

In its sample, this clonotype was seen a few times. This sequence joins TRBV20-1 and TRBJ1-6; no firm D call. The ends were cut back, 6 bases at V and 10 bases at J, with 16 bases in the middle. Germline V gene data show CDR1 as DFQATT and CDR2 as SNEGSKA (reference sequence). The CDR3 sequence is 13 residues long. In DNA form, the CDR3 reads TGCAGTGCCAGCCTCGAGGGCTCATCACCCCTCCACTTT. This translates into CSASLEGSSPLHF.

This clonotype was observed a few times. The chain couples TRBV7-6 to TRBJ1-5, with D tentatively TRBD1 (5 bases). In germline, CDR1 is SGHVS, CDR2 FNYEAQ. The CDR3 has 15 amino acids. Trimming took off 1 base at V and 3 bases at J, with 10 bases between the two ends. The CDR3 sequence: CASSLGRGVNQPQHF. In nucleotides, the CDR3 is TGTGCCAGCAGCTTAGGTAGGGGAGTCAATCAGCCCCAGCATTTT.

V and J are TRBV6-5 and TRBJ1-2, with D perhaps matching TRBD1 (5 bases). CDR1 is MNHEY, CDR2 SVGAGI, per germline. The CDR3 spans 15 residues. Trimming removed 4 bases from V and 5 bases from J, with 17 bases in between. CDR3 residues: CASSSQAGRAYGYTF. Here the CDR3 DNA reads TGTGCCAGCAGTTCCCAGGCAGGGAGGGCATATGGCTACACCTTC.

This clonotype was seen a handful of times. The rearrangement joins TRBV24-1 to TRBJ2-1; D is possibly TRBD1 (6 bases). The CDR3 is made up of 19 amino acids. Germline V gene sequence: CDR1 KGHDR, CDR2 SFDVKD. V shed 4 bases and J shed 1 base, with 22 bases lying between them. The CDR3 spells CATSDPTPGTGHSYNEQFF. In DNA, the CDR3 is TGTGCCACCAGTGACCCTACCCCGGGAACAGGGCATTCCTACAATGAGCAGTTCTTC.

This clonotype was observed a handful of times. This CDR3 is CASSQVRGRLSLNEQYF. The CDR3 region has the DNA TGTGCCAGCAGCCAAGTCCGGGGGAGGTTGAGCTTAAACGAGCAGTACTTC. The chain uses TRBV14 and TRBJ2-7; a weak D match, TRBD2 (6 bases). The V gene's germline CDR1 is SGHDN and CDR2 FVKESK. The ends were cut back, 1 base at V and 5 bases at J, with 21 bases in the middle. This CDR3 comprises 17 residues.

This clonotype was counted only a few times. The V gene is TRBV7-9, the J gene TRBJ2-3, with 9 bases aligning to TRBD2. Looked up from germline, CDR1 is SEHNR and CDR2 is FQNEAQ (reference sequence). V shed 7 bases and J 2 bases; nucleotides not matched to a gene: 10. This CDR3 has 16 amino acids. The CDR3 coding sequence is TGTGCCAGCATCCCCCTGGTAGCGGGAGTCACAGATACGCAGTATTTT. Translation gives CASIPLVAGVTDTQYF.

The chain joins TRBV12-3 or TRBV12-4 to TRBJ2-5; D is ambiguous. The CDR3 totals 13 residues. With 3 bases removed from V and 6 bases from J, the gap between germline ends came to 11 bases. CDR3 sequence (DNA): TGTGCCAGCAGTTTGGAGCTCCCGAAGACCCAGTACTTC. It translates to CASSLELPKTQYF.

The rearrangement joins TRBV5-1 to TRBJ2-2, with D maybe TRBD2 (6 bases). V gave up 2 bases and J gave up 4 bases, with 12 bases separating them. Germline loops: CDR1 SGHRS, CDR2 YFSETQ. This CDR3 is built from 15 residues. CDR3: CASSFLEGSTGELFF. The CDR3 coding sequence is TGCGCCAGCAGCTTCCTGGAGGGGAGCACCGGGGAGCTGTTTTTT. Together with reference TRBV5-1 and TRBJ2-2, the CDR3 gives the full variable domain: KAGVTQTPRYLIKTRGQQVTLSCSPISGHRSVSWYQQTPGQGLQFLFEYFSETQRNKGNFPGRFSGRQFSNSRSEMNVSTLELGDSALYLCASSFLEGSTGELFFGEGSRLTVL.

There are a few counts of this clonotype. CDR3 amino acids: CASTWGQSSYNSPLHF. In nucleotides, the CDR3 is TGTGCCAGCACTTGGGGGCAGAGCTCCTATAATTCACCCCTCCACTTT. This rearrangement joins TRBV28 to TRBJ1-6; perhaps TRBD1 as D (6 bases). There are 16 residues in the CDR3. Deletions cut 7 bases from V and 0 bases from J, with 13 bases between. Germline CDR1 is MDHEN and CDR2 is SYDVKM.

This clonotype was seen many times. The chain couples TRBV11-2 to TRBJ2-1, with a possible D match to TRBD2 (7 bases). Trimming stripped 3 bases from V and 7 bases from J, with 16 bases between. The CDR3 runs to 15 residues. The germline V gene has CDR1 SGHAT and CDR2 FQNNGV. The CDR3 nucleotides are TGTGCCAGCAGCTTGGGGGGCGGGAGTGGGAATGAGCAGTTCTTC. It specifies CASSLGGGSGNEQFF.

Concerning this clonotype itself: A read error may produce the germline difference seen at one junction end. The chain uses TRBV29-1 and TRBJ2-3; either TRBD1 or TRBD2 may fit D (5 bases each). CDR1 SQVTM and CDR2 ANQGSEA come from the germline V gene. The CDR3 totals 16 residues. CDR3 protein: CSVVKGPWGSTDTQYF. The CDR3, as DNA: TGCAGCGTTGTTAAAGGCCCATGGGGGAGCACAGATACACAGTATTTT.

This sequence joins TRBV2 and TRBJ2-3; 14 positions agree with TRBD2. This CDR3 has 16 residues. Germline CDR1 reads SNHLY; CDR2 reads FYNNEI. Trimming cost V 6 bases and J 2 bases; bases outside gene matches: 4. CDR3 in amino acids: CASRGTSGSLTDTQYF. CDR3 nucleotides: TGTGCCAGCAGGGGGACTAGCGGGAGTCTCACAGATACGCAGTATTTT.

This clonotype was seen a handful of times. The chain recombines TRBV12-3 or TRBV12-4 with TRBJ1-2, with no clear D. CDR3 length equals 13 residues. The V end was cut by 4 bases, the J end by 6 bases, with 12 bases between. The CDR3: CASSSGGLHGYTF. The CDR3 bases are TGTGCCAGCAGTTCAGGAGGACTTCATGGCTACACCTTC.

This clonotype was observed a handful of times. V gene TRBV20-1 combines with J gene TRBJ2-1; 9 bases map to TRBD1. This CDR3 contains 13 residues. The V gene end was trimmed by 5 bases and the J gene end by 5 bases; junction bases not matched to a gene: 4. Germline V gives CDR1 DFQATT, CDR2 SNEGSKA (reference sequence). The CDR3 coding sequence is TGCAGTGCTGAGGGACAGGGTGACAATGAGCAGTTCTTC. Protein product: CSAEGQGDNEQFF.

The chain is built from TRBV2 and TRBJ2-1, with TRBD1 as a possible D gene (5 bases). V shed 7 bases and J shed 8 bases, with 21 bases lying between them. The CDR3 consists of 15 residues. Germline values: CDR1 SNHLY, CDR2 FYNNEI. CDR3 bases: TGTGCCAGCAAATCGGCCAGGGATGGTCGGGATGAGCAGTTCTTC. Residues: CASKSARDGRDEQFF. The full variable domain, with the rest looked up from reference TRBV2 and TRBJ2-1, is EPEVTQTPSHQVTQMGQEVILRCVPISNHLYFYWYRQILGQKVEFLVSFYNNEISEKSEIFDDQFSVERPDGSNFTLKIRSTKLEDSAMYFCASKSARDGRDEQFFGPGTRLTVL.

This clonotype turned up a few times. This chain links TRBV11-2 with TRBJ1-2; 7 bases map to TRBD1. The CDR3 length is 15 residues. Per germline, CDR1 SGHAT and CDR2 FQNNGV. J was trimmed by 4 bases and V by 0 bases; bases with no gene match: 5. CDR3 region: CASSLERGRSYGYTF. The CDR3 nucleotides are TGTGCCAGCAGCTTAGAAAGGGGGCGAAGCTATGGCTACACCTTC.

This clonotype has a handful of counts. The rearrangement joins TRBV14 to TRBJ2-3, with unresolved D. Germline lookup yields CDR1 SGHDN and CDR2 FVKESK. The CDR3 loop spans 11 amino acids. V was cut by 2 bases and J by 7 bases, with 4 bases left in between. CDR3 nucleotides: TGTGCCAGCAGCCAACAACATACGCAGTATTTT. It specifies CASSQQHTQYF. Drawing the rest from reference TRBV14 and TRBJ2-3, the complete variable domain is EAGVTQFPSHSVIEKGQTVTLRCDPISGHDNLYWYRRVMGKEIKFLLHFVKESKQDESGMPNNRFLAERTGGTYSTLKVQPAELEDSGVYFCASSQQHTQYFGPGTRLTVL.

This clonotype was recorded a few times. Written as DNA, the CDR3 is TGCGCCAGCAGCTTGGAAGGACTGTGGGGCTACAATGAGCAGTTCTTC. It specifies CASSLEGLWGYNEQFF. The V call is TRBV5-1, the J call TRBJ2-1, with D tentatively TRBD2 (5 bases). From germline, CDR1 is SGHRS and CDR2 YFSETQ. V dropped 0 bases and J dropped 3 bases, with 13 bases sitting between them. The length of the CDR3 is 16 residues. The full variable domain, completed using reference TRBV5-1 and TRBJ2-1, is KAGVTQTPRYLIKTRGQQVTLSCSPISGHRSVSWYQQTPGQGLQFLFEYFSETQRNKGNFPGRFSGRQFSNSRSEMNVSTLELGDSALYLCASSLEGLWGYNEQFFGPGTRLTVL.

V is TRBV29-1 and J is TRBJ2-1, with D possibly TRBD2 on 6 matching bases. This CDR3 is 11 amino acids long. CDR1 is SQVTM, CDR2 ANQGSEA, per germline. Trimming left V 4 bases short and J 9 bases short, with 10 bases between. CDR3 sequence reads: CSVGVGGEQFF. In DNA, the CDR3 is TGCAGCGTTGGGGTGGGGGGTGAGCAGTTCTTC.

The V call is TRBV7-9, the J call TRBJ1-1; D is ambiguous. The germline V and J ends were trimmed by 5 bases and 5 bases, with 9 bases remaining between them. Germline V gene data show CDR1 as SEHNR and CDR2 as FQNEAQ (reference sequence). This CDR3 region has 12 residues. CDR3 in DNA: TGTGCCAGCAGCCTTGAGCGAACTGAAGCTTTCTTT. It specifies CASSLERTEAFF.

V gene TRBV30 combines with J gene TRBJ2-1; TRBD1 matches 8 bases. CDR3 length: 14 amino acids. Germline V CDR1 and CDR2: GTSNPN, SVGIG (reference sequence). V was pared by 4 bases and J by 4 bases, with 6 bases of the junction left unmatched. CDR3 in amino acids: CAWTGGFSYNEQFF. In nucleotides, the CDR3 is TGTGCCTGGACAGGGGGCTTTAGTTACAATGAGCAGTTCTTC.